The next 2 T cell receptor beta chains were all read from a single sample in a study of blood T cell repertoires in COVID-19. This table comes from immunoSEQ multiplex PCR, and its TCRdb copy is limited to in-frame clones, with some not included. The table shows some 150,000 clones, with 80% to 85% occurring only once. The specimen was peripheral blood. The receptors here all came from a woman aged 60-75 years with active or convalescent COVID-19.

The V and J genes are TRBV15 and TRBJ1-4; the D gene is possibly TRBD1 (6 bases). The V end was cut by 0 bases, the J end by 7 bases, with 12 bases between. CDR1 LNHNV and CDR2 YYDKDF come from the germline V gene (reference sequence). The CDR3 spans 15 residues. CDR3 DNA: TGTGCCACCAGCAGAGATATCAGGGGAGCTGAAAAACTGTTTTTT. Protein: CATSRDIRGAEKLFF.

The count of this clone is one. CDR3 protein: CASSTGQAPGEAFF. The CDR3, as DNA: TGCGCCAGCAGCACCGGACAGGCGCCTGGCGAAGCTTTCTTT. The chain recombines TRBV5-1 with TRBJ1-1; 7 bases line up with TRBD1. V lost 4 bases to trimming and J lost 8 bases; unmatched junction nucleotides: 11. The CDR3 is 14 amino acids. From germline, CDR1 is SGHRS and CDR2 YFSETQ.